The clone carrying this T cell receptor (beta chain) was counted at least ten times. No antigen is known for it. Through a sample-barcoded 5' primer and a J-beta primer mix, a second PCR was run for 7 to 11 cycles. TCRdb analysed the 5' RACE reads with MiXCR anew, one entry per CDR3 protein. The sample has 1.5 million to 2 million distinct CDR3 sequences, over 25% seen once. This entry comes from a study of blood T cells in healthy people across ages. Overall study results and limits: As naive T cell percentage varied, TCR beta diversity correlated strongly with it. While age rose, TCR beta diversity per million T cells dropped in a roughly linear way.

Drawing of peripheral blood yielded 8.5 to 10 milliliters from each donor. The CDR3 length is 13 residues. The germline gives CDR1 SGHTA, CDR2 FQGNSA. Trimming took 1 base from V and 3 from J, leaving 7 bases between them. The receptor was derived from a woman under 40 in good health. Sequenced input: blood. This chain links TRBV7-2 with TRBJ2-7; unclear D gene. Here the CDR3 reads CASSLDSNYEQYF. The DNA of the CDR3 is TGTGCCAGCAGCTTAGATTCGAACTACGAGCAGTACTTC.